These 20 T cell receptor beta chains share one sample of origin, sequenced in a study of blood T cells in healthy people across ages. Combining a sample-barcoded 5' primer with a J-beta primer mix, a second PCR ran for roughly 7 to 11 cycles. A single record per CDR3 protein comes from TCRdb applying MiXCR to the 5' RACE reads. Of about 1,800,000 distinct CDR3 sequences in the sample, 28% are singletons; the top ten hold 7.7%. The sample was blood. The origin of the receptors is a woman aged 25 to 39 in good health.

This chain joins TRBV14 and TRBJ2-1; D assignment may be TRBD1 or TRBD2 (5 bases each). This CDR3 spans 14 amino acids. Looked up from germline, CDR1 is SGHDN and CDR2 is FVKESK. V shed 4 bases and J shed 13 bases, with 20 bases lying between them. The CDR3 DNA sequence: TGTGCCAGCAGCCCCTGGGGACCACAAAACATTCAGTTCTTC. This sequence encodes CASSPWGPQNIQFF.

This clonotype was observed a few times. The chain combines TRBV12-3 or TRBV12-4 with TRBJ2-7; TRBD1 matches 9 bases. J lost 5 bases, V lost 5 bases, and 7 bases had no gene match. The CDR3 is made up of 14 amino acids. Here the CDR3 DNA reads TGTGCCAGCAGTAGGGACAGGGTTACTGACGAGCAGTACTTC. Translating gives CASSRDRVTDEQYF.

This clonotype was seen a few times. The genes are TRBV18 and TRBJ2-5; 9 nucleotides align to TRBD1. CDR1 is KGHSH, CDR2 LQKENI, per germline. The CDR3 is made up of 15 amino acids. Trimming removed 1 base from V and 1 base from J; junction bases left unmatched: 1. In DNA form, the CDR3 reads TGTGCCAGCTCACCACAACAGGGGGCCCAAGAGACCCAGTACTTC. Amino acids: CASSPQQGAQETQYF.

This clonotype has a handful of counts. The gene calls are TRBV6-5 and TRBJ2-3, with 9 bases fitting TRBD1. Germline CDR1 is MNHEY and CDR2 is SVGAGI. The CDR3 spans 17 residues. V was pared by 3 bases and J by 5 bases, with 12 bases of the junction left unmatched. The CDR3 reads CASSYGLRGQGGDTQYF. CDR3 nucleotide sequence: TGTGCCAGCAGTTATGGGTTGCGGGGACAGGGAGGAGATACGCAGTATTTT.

The chain has TRBV20-1 and TRBJ1-4; D is unresolved. Germline V gives CDR1 DFQATT, CDR2 SNEGSKA (reference sequence). The V end was cut by 5 bases, the J end by 4 bases, with 17 bases between. This CDR3 comprises 15 residues. The CDR3 loop is CSAARLSESNEKLFF. The CDR3 region has the DNA TGCAGTGCTGCAAGGTTGTCTGAGAGTAATGAAAAACTGTTTTTT.

This clonotype was seen repeatedly, ten times or more. The rearrangement joins TRBV29-1 to TRBJ2-7, with a weak D call TRBD1 (6 bases). V lost 6 bases and J lost 1, with 10 bases in between. This CDR3 comprises 12 residues. Germline CDR1 is SQVTM and CDR2 is ANQGSEA. CDR3 sequence (DNA): TGCAGCGTAGCGCAGGGGTCCTACGAGCAGTACTTC. Protein: CSVAQGSYEQYF.

This clonotype was detected a few times. The rearrangement uses TRBV3-1 and TRBJ1-1; weak D call: TRBD1 (6 bases). The CDR3 has 13 residues. From germline, CDR1 is LGHDT and CDR2 YNNKEL (reference sequence). Trimming left V 4 bases short and J 6 bases short, with 12 bases between. CDR3 protein: CASSLSEGAEAFF. In DNA form, the CDR3 reads TGTGCCAGCAGCCTCTCCGAGGGGGCTGAAGCTTTCTTT.

Ten or more counts support this clonotype. V is TRBV7-9 and J is TRBJ2-7; 9 bases agree with TRBD2. The CDR3 runs to 14 residues. V lost 3 bases to trimming and J lost 5 bases; unmatched junction nucleotides: 5. Germline values: CDR1 SEHNR, CDR2 FQNEAQ (reference sequence). This CDR3 is CASSFGTSTDEQYF. The DNA of the CDR3 is TGTGCCAGCAGCTTCGGGACTAGCACGGACGAGCAGTACTTC.

The table lists this clonotype with many counts. The CDR3 sequence: CASRRPGEIYNEQFF. The CDR3, as DNA: TGTGCCAGCAGAAGACCGGGGGAAATCTACAATGAGCAGTTCTTC. The chain links TRBV27 to TRBJ2-1, with a tentative D call TRBD2 (6 bases). The CDR3 totals 15 residues. V lost 6 bases, J lost 3 bases, and 15 bases lay in between. Germline V CDR1 and CDR2: MNHEY, SMNVEV (reference sequence).

The V and J genes are TRBV9 and TRBJ2-2; no clear D gene. Trimming cost V 0 bases and J 5 bases, with 2 bases left between them. The CDR3 covers 12 residues. Germline values: CDR1 SGDLS, CDR2 YYNGEE. The DNA of the CDR3 is TGTGCCAGCAGCGTAGCTACCGGGGAGCTGTTTTTT. Protein product: CASSVATGELFF.

This clonotype showed up just a few times. The V call is TRBV20-1, the J call TRBJ1-2; D ambiguous. CDR1 is DFQATT and CDR2 is SNEGSKA in the germline V gene (reference sequence). CDR3 length: 14 amino acids. Trimming pared 3 bases from V and 4 bases from J, leaving 15 bases between. CDR3 sequence: CSARAAEALYGYTF. The CDR3 DNA reads as TGCAGTGCTAGGGCGGCGGAAGCTCTCTATGGCTACACCTTC.

Remarks on this clonotype: Given a much more abundant clone one base away, this may be a read error. This chain connects TRBV12-3 or TRBV12-4 to TRBJ2-4; weak D call: TRBD2 (6 bases). The J call may be incorrect, as the DNA end agrees better with TRBJ2-7. The CDR3 has 13 amino acids. In nucleotides, the CDR3 is TGTGCCTGCAGAGCCGGGACTCTTTTCGAGCAGTACTTC. Protein: CACRAGTLFEQYF.

In nucleotides, the CDR3 is TGTGCCAGCAGCTTAGATCTCCTAGCGGACTACAATGAGCAGTACTTC. This sequence encodes CASSLDLLADYNEQYF. The chain is built from TRBV11-2 and TRBJ2-7; 7 bases agree with TRBD2. The CDR3 contains 16 residues. Germline assignment: CDR1 SGHAT and CDR2 FQNNGV. The V gene end was trimmed by 0 bases and the J gene end by 7 bases; junction bases not matched to a gene: 12.

This clonotype was seen more than once but under ten times. This chain uses TRBV6-5 with TRBJ1-2; D is possibly TRBD1 (5 bases). The V and J ends lost 6 bases and 0 bases respectively, with 11 bases between them. The CDR3 runs 14 residues. Germline assignment: CDR1 MNHEY and CDR2 SVGAGI. The CDR3 loop is CASRQDIANYGYTF. CDR3 bases: TGTGCCAGCAGACAGGACATAGCTAACTATGGCTACACCTTC.

This clonotype has only one observation. A read error may be the cause here, since a much bigger clone is one base away. The chain couples TRBV6-1 to TRBJ2-1, with TRBD1 matching over 7 bases. The J call may be faulty, since TRBJ2-7 better matches the DNA end. Germline V gene sequence: CDR1 MNHNS, CDR2 SASEGT. The CDR3 length is 14 residues. The CDR3, as DNA: TGTGCCAGCAGAGAGGGACAGCCTCACAATGAGCAGTACTTC. Amino acids: CASREGQPHNEQYF.

This clonotype was seen only a few times. CDR3 in DNA: TGTGCCACCAGTGATCCCAGCGGGAGCTCCTACAATGAGCAGTTCTTC. The encoded protein is CATSDPSGSSYNEQFF. The chain carries TRBV24-1 and TRBJ2-1; 8 nucleotides align to TRBD2. CDR3 size: 16 residues. Germline assignment: CDR1 KGHDR and CDR2 SFDVKD. After removal of 3 bases from V and 0 bases from J, the junction contained 3 bases not matched to a gene.

This clonotype was counted a single time. A much larger clone lies one base from this, so it may be a read error. The genes are TRBV29-1 and TRBJ1-5; no clear D. Per the germline V gene, CDR1 is SQVTM and CDR2 is ANQGSEA. There are 13 residues in the CDR3. CDR3 sequence (DNA): TGCGGCGTTCGGGCACAGAGCAATCAGCCCCAGCATTTT. It codes for CGVRAQSNQPQHF.

V gene TRBV27 combines with J gene TRBJ2-3, with D possibly called TRBD1 or TRBD2 (5 bases each). Germline CDR1 and CDR2: MNHEY and SMNVEV (reference sequence). The CDR3 spans 14 residues. V was clipped by 5 bases and J by 5 bases, with 14 bases between them. The CDR3 nucleotides are TGTGCCAGCAGTGAGAGGGGTCGCCGAGATACGCAGTATTTT. This sequence encodes CASSERGRRDTQYF.

Details on this clonotype: A read error is possible here, since a much larger clone lies one base away. This chain joins TRBV29-1 and TRBJ2-5; TRBD1 aligns across 7 bases. The CDR3 length is 12 residues. V dropped 4 bases and J dropped 3; count of bases not matched to a gene: 2. Germline values: CDR1 SQVTM, CDR2 ANQGSEA. The DNA for the CDR3 is TGCAGCGTTGGGGACAGAAAAGAGACCCAGTACTTC. Translation gives CSVGDRKETQYF.

This clonotype occurred a few times. This chain connects TRBV2 to TRBJ1-4; D may be TRBD1 (6 bases). Germline loops: CDR1 SNHLY, CDR2 FYNNEI. This CDR3 comprises 16 residues. The germline V and J ends were trimmed by 6 bases and 0 bases, with 14 bases remaining between them. As DNA, the CDR3 is TGTGCCAGCAGACCCGACAGGATTGCAACTAATGAAAAACTGTTTTTT. It translates to CASRPDRIATNEKLFF.